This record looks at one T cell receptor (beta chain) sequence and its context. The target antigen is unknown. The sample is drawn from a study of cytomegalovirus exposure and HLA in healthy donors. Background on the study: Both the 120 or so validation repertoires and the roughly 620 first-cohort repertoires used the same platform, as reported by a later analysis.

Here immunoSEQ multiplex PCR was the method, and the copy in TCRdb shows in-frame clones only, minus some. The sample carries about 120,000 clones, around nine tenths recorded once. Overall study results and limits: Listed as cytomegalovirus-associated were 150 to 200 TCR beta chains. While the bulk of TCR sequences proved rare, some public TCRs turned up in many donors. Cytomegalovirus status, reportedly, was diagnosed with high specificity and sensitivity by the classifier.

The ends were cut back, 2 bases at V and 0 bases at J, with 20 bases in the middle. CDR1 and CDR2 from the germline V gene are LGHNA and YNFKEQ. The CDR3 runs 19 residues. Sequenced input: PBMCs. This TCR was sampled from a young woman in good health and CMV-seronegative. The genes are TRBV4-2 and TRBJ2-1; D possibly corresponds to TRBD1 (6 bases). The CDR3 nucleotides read TGTGCCAGCAGCCAACACGAGGGGGTATTCCGGAGCTCCTACAATGAGCAGTTCTTC. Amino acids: CASSQHEGVFRSSYNEQFF.